Listed below are T cell receptor beta chains from one sample, sequenced in a study of blood T cell repertoires in COVID-19. Assay used: immunoSEQ multiplex PCR; TCRdb lists only in-frame clones, some missing. Seen here are about 200,000 clones, roughly 85% observed once, and the top ten hold about 2.5%. Sequencing used peripheral blood. The source of these receptors is a woman aged 70-85 years with COVID-19, enrolled during active disease. The CDR3 runs from the conserved cysteine through the conserved F or W. The order of the fields is J gene, clone size, CDR3 length, D gene, V gene, CDR3 protein, CDR3 DNA. A D gene is named only where the DNA matches it firmly. Clone size is shown for a subset of rows, as once, few, many or a class of expanded clone.

TRBJ1-2	NA	13	NA	TRBV29-1	CSVGTPANYGYTF	TGCAGCGTTGGGACACCAGCTAACTATGGCTACACCTTC
TRBJ1-1	NA	14	NA	TRBV11-2	CASSLVGGRDEAFF	TGTGCCAGCAGCTTAGTGGGGGGGCGGGATGAAGCTTTCTTT
TRBJ2-7	NA	15	NA	TRBV19	CASSPGLGGFYEQYF	TGTGCCAGTAGTCCTGGGCTAGGGGGATTCTACGAGCAGTACTTC
TRBJ2-1	NA	16	TRBD2	TRBV27	CASSLSMREVNNEQFF	TGTGCCAGCAGTTTATCGATGCGGGAGGTTAACAATGAGCAGTTCTTC
TRBJ2-6	NA	16	NA	TRBV7-9	CASSLGHSSGANVLTF	TGTGCCAGCAGCTTGGGGCACAGCTCTGGGGCCAACGTCCTGACTTTC
TRBJ1-2	NA	15	NA	TRBV29-1	CSVASVTAQPYGYTF	TGCAGCGTTGCTTCAGTGACTGCCCAGCCCTATGGCTACACCTTC
TRBJ2-3	once	17	TRBD2	TRBV11-3	CASSLGQGRESSDTQYF	TGTGCCAGCAGCTTAGGCCAAGGGCGGGAGTCTTCAGATACGCAGTATTTT
TRBJ1-2	NA	15	NA	TRBV19	CASSVQGRHHYGYTF	TGTGCCAGTAGTGTTCAGGGGAGACACCACTATGGCTACACCTTC
TRBJ1-3	NA	18	TRBD1	TRBV18	CASSPRTGKGLSGNTIYF	TGTGCCAGCTCACCTAGGACAGGGAAGGGGCTCTCTGGAAACACCATATATTTT
TRBJ2-5	NA	15	TRBD1	TRBV2	CASSSQGAPQETQYF	TGTGCCAGCAGTAGTCAGGGGGCACCGCAAGAGACCCAGTACTTC
TRBJ1-2	NA	18	NA	TRBV3-1/TRBV3-2	CASSQGGGRGTPGYGYTF	TGTGCCAGCAGCCAAGGGGGGGGCCGGGGCACCCCTGGCTATGGCTACACCTTC
TRBJ1-5	NA	15	TRBD1	TRBV27	CASSPIGTGEQPQHF	TGTGCCAGCAGTCCCATCGGGACAGGGGAACAGCCCCAGCATTTT
TRBJ1-5	NA	17	NA	TRBV4-2	CASSQEIPGGSNQPQHF	TGTGCCAGCAGCCAAGAAATTCCCGGCGGAAGCAATCAGCCCCAGCATTTT
TRBJ2-3	NA	15	TRBD2	TRBV6-1	CASSESGVGTDTQYF	TGTGCCAGCAGTGAGAGCGGGGTCGGTACAGATACGCAGTATTTT
TRBJ2-7	NA	13	NA	TRBV19	CASSILLSDEQYF	TGTGCCAGTAGTATATTGTTGTCCGACGAGCAGTACTTC
TRBJ1-3	NA	12	NA	TRBV19	CASSIQGNTIYF	TGTGCCAGTAGTATTCAGGGAAACACCATATATTTT
TRBJ1-2	NA	13	TRBD1	TRBV9	CASSRQGAWGYTF	TGTGCCAGCAGCCGGCAGGGGGCGTGGGGCTACACCTTC
TRBJ2-5	NA	14	TRBD1	TRBV7-2	CASSFAGTEETQYF	TGTGCCAGCAGCTTCGCCGGGACAGAAGAGACCCAGTACTTC
TRBJ1-5	NA	16	TRBD1	TRBV5-4	CASSFITGVRNQPQHF	TGTGCCAGCAGCTTTATAACAGGGGTTCGCAATCAGCCCCAGCATTTT
TRBJ1-5	NA	14	NA	TRBV25-1	CASSEYGESQPQHF	TGTGCCAGCAGTGAATACGGGGAGTCTCAGCCCCAGCATTTT
TRBJ2-1	NA	16	TRBD2	TRBV15	CATSRESVAGGYEQFF	TGTGCCACCAGCAGAGAGTCGGTAGCGGGGGGCTATGAGCAGTTCTTC
TRBJ1-4	few	17	NA	TRBV7-8	CASSLAVGARVNEKLFF	TGTGCCAGCAGCTTAGCCGTTGGGGCCAGGGTAAATGAAAAACTGTTTTTT
TRBJ1-1	NA	15	TRBD1	TRBV3-1/TRBV3-2	CASSRSGGRNTEAFF	TGTGCCAGCAGCCGTTCAGGGGGAAGGAACACTGAAGCTTTCTTT
TRBJ2-5	NA	15	NA	TRBV6-5	CASSYTDEGSETQYF	TGTGCCAGCAGTTACACGGACGAGGGATCAGAGACCCAGTACTTC
TRBJ1-5	once	13	NA	TRBV15	CATRAYRDQPQHF	TGTGCCACCAGAGCTTACAGGGATCAGCCCCAGCATTTT
TRBJ2-7	NA	16	NA	TRBV7-5	CARRLDRTSLTYEQYF	TGTGCCAGAAGACTCGACCGGACTAGCCTGACCTACGAGCAGTACTTC
TRBJ2-7	NA	16	TRBD2	TRBV5-1	CASSLPWTSGAYEQYF	TGCGCCAGCAGCTTGCCCTGGACTAGCGGGGCCTACGAGCAGTACTTC
TRBJ1-1	NA	17	NA	TRBV6-1	CASSEALLAQGWTEAFF	TGTGCCAGCAGTGAAGCGCTCCTGGCGCAGGGTTGGACTGAAGCTTTCTTT
TRBJ2-1	NA	15	NA	TRBV5-4	CASSLPGLRHNEQFF	TGTGCCAGCAGCTTACCAGGGCTTAGACACAATGAGCAGTTCTTC